A selection of T cell receptor beta chains follows, all from one sample in a study of somatic mutations in cytotoxic T cells in rheumatoid arthritis. Sequencing used immunoSEQ multiplex PCR; TCRdb keeps in-frame clones, though not all of them. The sample shows 6,000 to 8,000 clones, 75% of them seen only once. Sequencing was performed on CD8+ T cells sorted from blood. The receptor set was obtained from an adult with rheumatoid arthritis. The CDR3 runs from the conserved cysteine through the conserved F or W. The order of the fields is V gene, clone size, J gene, D gene, CDR3 DNA, CDR3 protein. The D gene is left open where the match is weak. Clone size appears in some rows only: once, few, many, or a class for an expanded clone.

V: TRBV11-2; size: .; J: TRBJ2-5; D: TRBD2; DNA: TGTGCCAGCAGCACCGGGACTAGCTATCAAGAGACCCAGTACTTC; CDR3: CASSTGTSYQETQYF
V: TRBV10-3; size: .; J: TRBJ2-7; D: .; DNA: TGTGCCATCAGTGAGGGCGGTCCCTACGAGCAGTACTTC; CDR3: CAISEGGPYEQYF
V: TRBV29-1; size: few; J: TRBJ1-4; D: .; DNA: TGCAGCGTTGTTGTAGGGGAGTCGGGGAAACTGTTTTTT; CDR3: CSVVVGESGKLFF
V: TRBV9; size: .; J: TRBJ2-3; D: TRBD1; DNA: TGTGCCAGCAGCAGGACAGGGGGCAACACAGATACGCAGTATTTT; CDR3: CASSRTGGNTDTQYF
V: TRBV19; size: few; J: TRBJ1-6; D: .; DNA: TGTGCCAGTGGAGAGAATTCACCCCTCCACTTT; CDR3: CASGENSPLHF
V: TRBV14; size: .; J: TRBJ2-3; D: TRBD1; DNA: TGTGCCAGCAGCCAAGATTTTCCAGGGGGAGCAGATACGCAGTATTTT; CDR3: CASSQDFPGGADTQYF
V: TRBV5-1; size: .; J: TRBJ1-2; D: .; DNA: TGCGCCAGCAGCTTGGGACGGCCGGGGGACTATGGCTACACCTTC; CDR3: CASSLGRPGDYGYTF
V: TRBV5-1; size: .; J: TRBJ2-1; D: .; DNA: TGCGCCAGCAGCGGACGGACAGATGCCAATGAGCAGTTCTTC; CDR3: CASSGRTDANEQFF
V: TRBV6-4; size: .; J: TRBJ2-3; D: TRBD1; DNA: TGTGCCAGCAGTGACTCCCTCAGGGGGCACACAGATACGCAGTATTTT; CDR3: CASSDSLRGHTDTQYF
V: TRBV29-1; size: .; J: TRBJ2-6; D: .; DNA: TGCAGCGTTGTGCTCTCTGGGGCCAACGTCCTGACTTTC; CDR3: CSVVLSGANVLTF
V: TRBV7-3; size: .; J: TRBJ2-3; D: .; DNA: TGTGCCAGCAGGGGCCAGGGATATAGTACAGATACGCAGTATTTT; CDR3: CASRGQGYSTDTQYF
V: TRBV5-1; size: few; J: TRBJ1-6; D: .; DNA: TGCGCCAGCAGCTTGGCCCAGGCAGGTCAATCACCCCTCCACTTT; CDR3: CASSLAQAGQSPLHF
V: TRBV27; size: medium-sized; J: TRBJ2-7; D: TRBD2; DNA: TGTGCCAGCAGTTCTGGGCGACTAGCGGGGAGGAACGAGCAGTACTTC; CDR3: CASSSGRLAGRNEQYF
V: TRBV6-1; size: .; J: TRBJ1-1; D: .; DNA: TGTGCCAGCAGTGTAGTTCCCGGGACAACAAACACTGAAGCTTTCTTT; CDR3: CASSVVPGTTNTEAFF
V: TRBV5-1; size: .; J: TRBJ1-1; D: .; DNA: TGCGCCAGCAGCTTGGTGGCGGGAGACACTGAAGCTTTCTTT; CDR3: CASSLVAGDTEAFF
V: TRBV14; size: .; J: TRBJ1-3; D: .; DNA: TGTGCCAGCAGCCCTTTTATATCTGCTGGAAACACCATATATTTT; CDR3: CASSPFISAGNTIYF
V: TRBV2; size: once; J: TRBJ2-2; D: TRBD2; DNA: TGTGCCAGCAGTGAATGGGGGAGGGTCGGGGAGCTGTTTTTT; CDR3: CASSEWGRVGELFF
V: TRBV29-1; size: .; J: TRBJ2-7; D: TRBD1; DNA: TGCAGCGTTGCCCTCGGACAGGGGGCCTACGAGCAGTACTTC; CDR3: CSVALGQGAYEQYF
V: TRBV7-9; size: .; J: TRBJ2-3; D: .; DNA: TGTGCCAGCAGCTCCCAGGGAGGATTTGGCACAGATACGCAGTATTTT; CDR3: CASSSQGGFGTDTQYF
V: TRBV6-5; size: .; J: TRBJ1-1; D: .; DNA: TGTGCCAGCAGTTACGGGCGAGGGAGTGAAGCTTTCTTT; CDR3: CASSYGRGSEAFF
V: TRBV5-1; size: .; J: TRBJ2-2; D: .; DNA: TGCGCCAGCAGCTTCGCACGGGACACCGGGGAGCTGTTTTTT; CDR3: CASSFARDTGELFF
V: TRBV5-6; size: once; J: TRBJ2-1; D: .; DNA: TGTGCCAGCAGCTCTCAGGACTGGTACGCTGAGCAGTTCTTC; CDR3: CASSSQDWYAEQFF
V: TRBV6-4; size: few; J: TRBJ2-2; D: TRBD2; DNA: TGTGCCAGCAGTCAGCGGGGGGACACCGGGGAGCTGTTTTTT; CDR3: CASSQRGDTGELFF
V: TRBV4-1; size: .; J: TRBJ2-7; D: TRBD1; DNA: TGCGCCAGCAGCCACTCGACAGGGCCCTCCTACGAGCAGTACTTC; CDR3: CASSHSTGPSYEQYF
V: TRBV2; size: .; J: TRBJ1-1; D: .; DNA: TGTGCCAGCAGTGAATTGACCTCTACCACTGAAGCTTTCTTT; CDR3: CASSELTSTTEAFF
V: TRBV6-1; size: few; J: TRBJ2-7; D: TRBD1; DNA: TGTGCCAGCAGCTGGGACAGCTATGGGGAGCAGTACTTC; CDR3: CASSWDSYGEQYF
V: TRBV11-1; size: .; J: TRBJ1-6; D: .; DNA: TGTGCCAGCAGCCGAACAGGGAATAATTCACCCCTCCACTTT; CDR3: CASSRTGNNSPLHF
V: TRBV4-1; size: medium-sized; J: TRBJ2-7; D: TRBD2; DNA: TGCGCCAGCAGCCAAGATGGGAGCGGGGGGGCCGGAGAGCAGTACTTC; CDR3: CASSQDGSGGAGEQYF
V: TRBV10-2; size: .; J: TRBJ2-2; D: TRBD1; DNA: TGCGCCAGCAGTGCCCCCCAGGGGGTCTCTACTTCGAGCACCGGGGAGCTGTTTTTT; CDR3: CASSAPQGVSTSSTGELFF
V: TRBV2; size: .; J: TRBJ2-5; D: .; DNA: TGTGCCAGCAGTCCTAGCAGGACGGAGACCCAGTACTTC; CDR3: CASSPSRTETQYF
V: TRBV28; size: .; J: TRBJ1-2; D: .; DNA: TGTGCCAGCAGTTTACACCTTTCCGGGAACTATGGCTACACCTTC; CDR3: CASSLHLSGNYGYTF
V: TRBV10-2; size: .; J: TRBJ2-1; D: TRBD1; DNA: TGCGCCAGCAGTGTCCTGATAGGACAGGGCTTTAATGAGCAGTTCTTC; CDR3: CASSVLIGQGFNEQFF
V: TRBV6-1; size: .; J: TRBJ1-4; D: TRBD1; DNA: TGTGCCAGCAGTGAAGCAGAGGCAGGGGGTCATGAAAAACTGTTTTTT; CDR3: CASSEAEAGGHEKLFF
V: TRBV18; size: .; J: TRBJ2-2; D: .; DNA: TGTGCCAGCTCACCACGACCCGCCGCGGAGCTGTTTTTT; CDR3: CASSPRPAAELFF
V: TRBV18; size: .; J: TRBJ2-3; D: TRBD2; DNA: TGTGCCAGCTCACCGGGACTAGCGGGGGGGCCAGATACGCAGTATTTT; CDR3: CASSPGLAGGPDTQYF
V: TRBV11-1; size: .; J: TRBJ2-2; D: .; DNA: TGTGCCAGCAGCTTAACAGGGAACACCGGGGAGCTGTTTTTT; CDR3: CASSLTGNTGELFF
V: TRBV30; size: .; J: TRBJ2-6; D: .; DNA: TGTGCCTGGAGTGTACGCGGGGCCATCTACTCTGGGGCCAACGTCCTGACTTTC; CDR3: CAWSVRGAIYSGANVLTF
V: TRBV7-9; size: .; J: TRBJ2-1; D: .; DNA: TGTGCCAGCAGCCCGGATGGAGATGAGCAGTTCTTC; CDR3: CASSPDGDEQFF
V: TRBV10-1; size: .; J: TRBJ2-1; D: .; DNA: TGCGCCAGCAGTGAATACAGAGGGTCTTTCCAGTTCTTC; CDR3: CASSEYRGSFQFF
V: TRBV7-6; size: .; J: TRBJ2-3; D: TRBD2; DNA: TGTGCCAGCAGCCCCCAAGCGGGGAACACAGATACGCAGTATTTT; CDR3: CASSPQAGNTDTQYF
V: TRBV6-1; size: .; J: TRBJ2-5; D: TRBD1; DNA: TGTGCCAGCAGTGAAGCCGGGACAGACAGGGACTTC; CDR3: CASSEAGTDRDF
V: TRBV10-3; size: .; J: TRBJ2-3; D: TRBD1; DNA: TGTGCCATCAGTTCCTCCGGGACAGGGGCCACAGATACGCAGTATTTT; CDR3: CAISSSGTGATDTQYF
V: TRBV6-1; size: few; J: TRBJ1-1; D: .; DNA: TGTGCCAGCAGGAAGGGCCAGAACACTGAAGCTTTCTTT; CDR3: CASRKGQNTEAFF
V: TRBV5-1; size: .; J: TRBJ2-7; D: TRBD1; DNA: TGCGCCAGCAGCACCCTCACAGGGGGCCTCACCTACGAGCAGTACTTC; CDR3: CASSTLTGGLTYEQYF